This T cell receptor beta chain stems from a study of blood T cell repertoires in COVID-19 (dated by TCRdb to 2018 to 2020). As for the study more broadly: The collaborator samples originated in the United States, Italy and Spain and spanned the acute and convalescent phases of COVID-19. The material from the prospective study consisted of cDNA or gDNA derived from T cells, B-cell-depleted T cells, or PBMCs. Deeply sampled blood TCRbeta repertoires from subjects exposed to, actively infected with, or recovered from COVID-19 were included in the dataset. The repertoires were made available in a free public database intended to serve as a resource for research on the immune response to SARS-CoV-2. The samples were drawn from two sources: the first 160 participants of the ongoing ImmuneRACE study, and 1,000 to 1,500 subjects contributed by 6 global collaborators. The sample metadata nearly always contained a de-identified subject ID, COVID-19 status, age in years and sex. Where available, HLA class I and class II types were taken from metadata supplied by the sample provider and were not determined by assay-based typing.

Enrolling through a virtual design, the prospective study's participants ranged in age from roughly 18 to 100 years and lived across roughly 24 United States geographic areas. In the prospective study, participants were assigned to cohorts based on the clinical history participants reported in a screening survey and a study questionnaire. Recovered participants in ImmuneRACE Cohort 3 were defined as having two consecutive negative NP/OP PCR tests, clearance from a healthcare professional, or resolution of symptoms. Each participant in the prospective study had whole blood, serum and a nasopharyngeal or oropharyngeal swab collected by mobile phlebotomists. Over an approximately 2-month period, participants in the prospective study had the option of providing additional blood draws and questionnaires. Before DNA extraction, blood samples from the prospective study were shipped at room temperature or frozen.

Turning to this clone: There is no known antigen for this receptor. No much larger clone is present one base from it, and per-base qualities are unavailable.

Findings and caveats that apply to the study as a whole: Clinical and demographic metadata were provided uncurated, with the amount varying by source and participant.

Trimming takes 7 bases from V and 0 bases from J, and the germline ends sit 16 bases apart. From a lookup of the germline V gene (reference sequence), CDR1 and CDR2 are LNHDA and SQIVND. The CDR3 holds 16 amino acids from the cysteine to the phenylalanine. The kept DNA is CDR3 alone, 48 bases in frame from the first base. TCRbeta CDR3 regions were amplified from genomic DNA by means of the immunoSEQ Assay, a bias-controlled multiplex PCR. As for the original processing: Nucleated cell counts per sample were estimated from amplification of reference gene primers within the assay. To quantify the absolute abundance of each unique TCRbeta CDR3 rearrangement, sequence reads were collapsed and filtered. For each sample, productive Simpson clonality was calculated as the square root of Simpson's diversity index across productive rearrangements. TCRdb took this table from immuneACCESS and kept in-frame rearrangements with V and J called. Such tables lack part of the clones; where checked against another copy, unresolved V genes explain under half of the gap, and the rest is unexplained. Clone size and V and J calls were adopted from that table, with D and trimming inferred from the DNA. The sample profile shows under 200,000 clones; roughly 90% of them were found once. The top ten constitute roughly 0.77% of the sample.

Material: PBMCs or T cells enriched from blood (not recorded which). Here the chain combines TRBV19 and TRBJ2-1, with a tentative D gene TRBD2 over 5 matching bases. This TCR derives from a woman under 30 who had recovered from COVID-19. The sequence in DNA is TGTGCCAGTACCCCCCCGGGAACCCCCTCCTACAATGAGCAGTTCTTC. Protein translation: CASTPPGTPSYNEQFF.